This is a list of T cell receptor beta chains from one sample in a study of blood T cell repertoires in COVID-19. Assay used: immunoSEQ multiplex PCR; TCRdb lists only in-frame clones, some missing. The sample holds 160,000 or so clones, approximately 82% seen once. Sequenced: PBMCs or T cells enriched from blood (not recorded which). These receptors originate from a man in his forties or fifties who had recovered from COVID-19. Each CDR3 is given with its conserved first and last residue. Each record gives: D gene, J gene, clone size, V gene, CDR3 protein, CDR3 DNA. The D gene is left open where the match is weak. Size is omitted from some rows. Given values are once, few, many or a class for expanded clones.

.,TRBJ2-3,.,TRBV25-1,CASSEASGGGYTDTQYF,TGTGCCAGCAGTGAGGCGTCCGGCGGGGGCTACACAGATACGCAGTATTTT
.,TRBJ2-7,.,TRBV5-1,CASSRGMGEQYF,TGCGCCAGCAGCAGGGGAATGGGCGAGCAGTACTTC
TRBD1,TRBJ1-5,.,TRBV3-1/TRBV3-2,CASSQGDRGGQPQHF,TGTGCCAGCAGCCAAGGTGACAGGGGAGGGCAGCCCCAGCATTTT
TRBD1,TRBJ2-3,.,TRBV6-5,CASSLGQGTDTQYF,TGTGCCAGCAGCTTAGGACAGGGAACAGATACGCAGTATTTT
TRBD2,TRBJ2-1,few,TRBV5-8,CASSLEAGGYNEQFF,TGTGCCAGCAGCTTGGAGGCGGGGGGATACAATGAGCAGTTCTTC
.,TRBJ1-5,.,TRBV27,CASRDSHQPQHF,TGTGCCAGCAGGGACAGTCATCAGCCCCAGCATTTT
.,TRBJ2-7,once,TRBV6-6,CASSGSTYEQYF,TGCGCCTCCTCGGGGAGCACTTACGAGCAGTACTTC
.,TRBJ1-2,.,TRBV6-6,CASSSDYGYTF,TGTGCCAGCAGTTCCGACTATGGCTACACCTTC
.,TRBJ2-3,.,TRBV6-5,CASSYSRVTDTQYF,TGTGCCAGCAGTTACTCCCGGGTAACAGATACGCAGTATTTT
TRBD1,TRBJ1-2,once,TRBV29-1,CSVEPGTGSYGYTF,TGCAGCGTTGAGCCCGGGACAGGGTCCTATGGCTACACCTTC
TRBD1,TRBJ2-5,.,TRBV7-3,CASSYGTGRGVGKETQYF,TGTGCCAGCAGCTATGGGACAGGCCGCGGTGTGGGCAAAGAGACCCAGTACTTC
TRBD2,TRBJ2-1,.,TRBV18,CASSLTSGGGSYNEQFF,TGTGCCAGCTCACTAACTAGCGGGGGGGGCTCCTACAATGAGCAGTTCTTC
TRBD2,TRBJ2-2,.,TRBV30,CAWTMKRGPGELFF,TGTGCCTGGACTATGAAGCGGGGGCCCGGGGAGCTGTTTTTT
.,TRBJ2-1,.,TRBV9,CASSRLGDSYNEQFF,TGTGCCAGCAGCAGGCTAGGGGATTCCTACAATGAGCAGTTCTTC
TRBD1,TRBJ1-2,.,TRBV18,CASSPTGVRGYTF,TGTGCCAGCTCACCTACAGGGGTGAGAGGCTACACCTTC
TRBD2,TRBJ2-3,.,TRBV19,CASSIGGGRSTDTQYF,TGTGCCAGTAGTATAGGGGGGGGACGGAGCACAGATACGCAGTATTTT
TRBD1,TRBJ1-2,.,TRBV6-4,CASSATGTGDGYTF,TGTGCCAGCAGTGCTACCGGGACAGGGGATGGCTACACCTTC
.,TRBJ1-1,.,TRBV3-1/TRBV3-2,CASSQAWNTEAFF,TGTGCCAGCAGCCAAGCGTGGAACACTGAAGCTTTCTTT
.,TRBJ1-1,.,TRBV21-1,CASTFPRNTEAFF,TGTGCCAGCACTTTCCCTAGGAACACTGAAGCTTTCTTT
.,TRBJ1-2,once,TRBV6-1,CASSDNNYGYTF,TGTGCCAGCAGTGACAATAACTATGGCTACACCTTC
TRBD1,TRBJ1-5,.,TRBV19,CASSGTGGNQPQHF,TGTGCCAGTAGTGGGACAGGGGGCAATCAGCCCCAGCATTTT
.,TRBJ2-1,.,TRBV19,CASSTGDRDNEQFF,TGTGCCAGTAGTACGGGGGACAGAGACAATGAGCAGTTCTTC
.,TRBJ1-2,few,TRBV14,CASSQARAYGYTF,TGTGCCAGCAGCCAAGCGAGGGCTTATGGCTACACCTTC
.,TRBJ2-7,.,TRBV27,CASSLRGSYEQYF,TGTGCCAGCAGCCTCAGGGGCTCCTACGAGCAGTACTTC
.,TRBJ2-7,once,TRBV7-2,CASSATSYEQYF,TGTGCCAGCAGCGCCACGAGCTACGAGCAGTACTTC
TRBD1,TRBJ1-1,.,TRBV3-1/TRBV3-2,CASSRTGTGENTEAFF,TGTGCCAGCAGCCGTACCGGGACAGGGGAAAACACTGAAGCTTTCTTT
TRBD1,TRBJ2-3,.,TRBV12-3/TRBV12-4,CASSGQGADTQYF,TGTGCCAGCAGTGGGCAGGGGGCAGATACGCAGTATTTT
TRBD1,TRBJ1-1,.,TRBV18,CASTTGLNTEAFF,TGTGCCAGCACGACAGGGCTGAACACTGAAGCTTTCTTT
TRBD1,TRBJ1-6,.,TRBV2,CASSDAGQASSPLHF,TGTGCCAGCAGTGACGCTGGACAGGCGAGTTCACCCCTCCACTTT
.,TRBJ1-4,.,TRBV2,CASSPREKLFF,TGTGCCAGCAGCCCTCGTGAAAAACTGTTTTTT
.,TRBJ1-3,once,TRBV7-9,CASSVQGPGNTIYF,TGTGCCAGCAGCGTACAGGGTCCCGGAAACACCATATATTTT
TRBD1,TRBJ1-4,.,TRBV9,CASSVGQGNEKLFF,TGTGCCAGCAGCGTAGGACAGGGTAATGAAAAACTGTTTTTT
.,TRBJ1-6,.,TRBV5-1,CASRLAGLDSPLHF,TGCGCCAGCAGGCTTGCGGGCCTGGATTCACCCCTCCACTTT
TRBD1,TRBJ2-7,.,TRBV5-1,CASSVGDRRISYEQYF,TGCGCCAGCAGCGTGGGGGACAGGCGGATCTCCTACGAGCAGTACTTC
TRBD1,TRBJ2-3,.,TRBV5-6,CASSLGQGRGDTQYF,TGTGCCAGCAGCTTGGGACAGGGGCGTGGGGATACGCAGTATTTT
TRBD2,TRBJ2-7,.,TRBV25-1,CASRGLGLVSYEQYF,TGTGCCAGCAGAGGGTTGGGACTAGTCTCCTACGAGCAGTACTTC
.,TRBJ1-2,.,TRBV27,CASRGELGNSLYGYTF,TGTGCCAGCAGGGGAGAACTGGGAAATTCCCTCTATGGCTACACCTTC
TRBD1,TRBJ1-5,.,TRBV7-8,CASTGQGPTSNQPQHF,TGTGCCAGTACGGGACAGGGCCCTACTAGCAATCAGCCCCAGCATTTT
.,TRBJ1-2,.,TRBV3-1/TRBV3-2,CASSQDRGGYTF,TGTGCCAGCAGCCAAGATAGGGGCGGCTACACCTTC
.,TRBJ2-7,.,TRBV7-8,CASSFNREGTGRYEQYF,TGTGCCAGCAGCTTTAACCGGGAGGGGACAGGGCGGTACGAGCAGTACTTC
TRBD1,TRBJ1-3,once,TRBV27,CASSRRQGAPLGNTIYF,TGTGCCAGCAGCAGACGGCAGGGGGCTCCCCTTGGAAACACCATATATTTT
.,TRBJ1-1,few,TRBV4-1,CASSQSVNTEAFF,TGCGCCAGCAGCCAAAGCGTCAACACTGAAGCTTTCTTT
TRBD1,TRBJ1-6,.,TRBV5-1,CASSLAWQGAGSYNSPLHF,TGCGCCAGCAGCTTGGCCTGGCAGGGGGCGGGCTCCTATAATTCACCCCTCCACTTT
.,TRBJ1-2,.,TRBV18,CASSPSPGGNYGYTF,TGTGCCAGCTCACCGAGCCCGGGCGGGAACTATGGCTACACCTTC
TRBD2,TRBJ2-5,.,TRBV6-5,CASNSAGGWETQYF,TGTGCCAGCAACTCAGCGGGGGGGTGGGAGACCCAGTACTTC
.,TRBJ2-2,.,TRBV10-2,CASRRAESNTGELFF,TGCGCCAGCAGAAGAGCGGAGTCGAACACCGGGGAGCTGTTTTTT
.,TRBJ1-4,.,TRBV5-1,CASSLGQNTGEKLFF,TGCGCCAGCAGCTTGGGTCAGAATACGGGTGAAAAACTGTTTTTT
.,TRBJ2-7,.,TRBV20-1,CSATGGGEQYF,TGCAGTGCTACGGGCGGCGGGGAGCAGTACTTC
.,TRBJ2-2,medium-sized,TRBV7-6,CASSLQATNTGELFF,TGTGCCAGCAGCTTGCAGGCTACGAACACCGGGGAGCTGTTTTTT
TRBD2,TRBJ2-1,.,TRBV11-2,CASSHSGGVYNEQFF,TGTGCCAGCAGCCATAGCGGGGGGGTGTACAATGAGCAGTTCTTC
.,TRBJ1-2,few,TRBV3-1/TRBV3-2,CASSQDRGAHYGYTF,TGTGCCAGCAGCCAAGATCGTGGGGCCCACTATGGCTACACCTTC
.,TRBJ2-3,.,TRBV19,CASSIRRQGSPDTQYF,TGTGCCAGTAGTATCCGTCGGCAGGGTTCCCCGGATACGCAGTATTTT
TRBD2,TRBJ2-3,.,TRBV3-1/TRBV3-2,CASTLAGGTTDTQYF,TGTGCCAGTACCCTAGCGGGGGGTACCACAGATACGCAGTATTTT